This TCR beta chain comes out of a study of T cells in Graves' hyperthyroidism and ophthalmopathy. At the level of the study: Peripheral blood draws took place at initial diagnosis, ahead of any treatment.

This clonotype has ten or more counts. Its cognate antigen is unknown. The source material, RNA transcripts, was used to amplify TCR beta CDR3 regions. Primed by the HTBI set, a first-round RT-PCR was run on the TCR CDR3. TCRdb reanalysed the multiplex PCR reads using MiXCR and keeps one entry per CDR3 protein. The table lists about 380,000 distinct CDR3 sequences, about 14% of them singletons. Findings of the study overall: Blood also contained most expanded thyroid clonotypes above 0.001. Progression to ophthalmopathy was predicted a median of roughly 6.6 months early. Through a model of 13 V-J features, ophthalmopathy was separated from stable hyperthyroidism.

This CDR3 is 16 amino acids long. In germline, CDR1 is LGHNT, CDR2 FRNRAP. The trim removed 1 base at V and 11 bases at J, leaving 14 bases unmatched. This chain joins TRBV12-5 and TRBJ2-1; 7 nucleotides align to TRBD1. The sequenced sample was blood. The receptor was derived from a woman in her twenties or thirties with Graves' ophthalmopathy. CDR3 bases: TGTGCTAGTGGTTTGGCACCCCCGCAGACAGGGATCAAGCAGTTCTTC. It encodes CASGLAPPQTGIKQFF. The whole variable domain, filled in from reference TRBV12-5 and TRBJ2-1, reads DARVTQTPRHKVTEMGQEVTMRCQPILGHNTVFWYRQTMMQGLELLAYFRNRAPLDDSGMPKDRFSAEMPDATLATLKIQPSEPRDSAVYFCASGLAPPQTGIKQFFGPGTRLTVL.